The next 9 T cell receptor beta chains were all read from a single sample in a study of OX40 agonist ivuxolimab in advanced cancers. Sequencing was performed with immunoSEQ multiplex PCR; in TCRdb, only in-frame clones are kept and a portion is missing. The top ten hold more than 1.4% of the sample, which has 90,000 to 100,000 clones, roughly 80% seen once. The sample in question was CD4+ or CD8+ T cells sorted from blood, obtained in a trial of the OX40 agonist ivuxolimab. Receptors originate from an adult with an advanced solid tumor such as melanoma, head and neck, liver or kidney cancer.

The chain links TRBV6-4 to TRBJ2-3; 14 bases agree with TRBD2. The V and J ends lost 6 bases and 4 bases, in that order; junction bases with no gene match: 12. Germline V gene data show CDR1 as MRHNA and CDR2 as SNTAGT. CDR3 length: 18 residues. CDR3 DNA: TGTGCCAGCAGCCCGAACCGACTAGCGGGGGGGCCCCCAGATACGCAGTATTTT. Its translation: CASSPNRLAGGPPDTQYF.

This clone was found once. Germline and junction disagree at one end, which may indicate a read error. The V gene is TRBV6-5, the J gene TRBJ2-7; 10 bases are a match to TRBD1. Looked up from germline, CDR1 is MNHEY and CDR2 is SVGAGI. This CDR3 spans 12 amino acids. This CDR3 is CASSRAGGQGIF. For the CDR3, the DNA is TGTGCCAGCAGTCGCGCAGGGGGACAGGGGATCTTC.

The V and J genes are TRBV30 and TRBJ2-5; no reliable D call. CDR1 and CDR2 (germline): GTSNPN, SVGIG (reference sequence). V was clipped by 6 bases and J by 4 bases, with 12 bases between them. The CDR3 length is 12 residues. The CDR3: CACRRALETQYF. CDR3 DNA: TGTGCCTGCCGCCGGGCCCTAGAGACCCAGTACTTC.

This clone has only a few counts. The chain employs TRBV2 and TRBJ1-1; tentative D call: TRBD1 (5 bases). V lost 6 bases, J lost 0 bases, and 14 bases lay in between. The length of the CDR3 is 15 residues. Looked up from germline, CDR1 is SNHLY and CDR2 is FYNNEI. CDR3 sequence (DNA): TGTGCCAGCAGCCCCACGGGGCAGGTGAACACTGAAGCTTTCTTT. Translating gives CASSPTGQVNTEAFF.

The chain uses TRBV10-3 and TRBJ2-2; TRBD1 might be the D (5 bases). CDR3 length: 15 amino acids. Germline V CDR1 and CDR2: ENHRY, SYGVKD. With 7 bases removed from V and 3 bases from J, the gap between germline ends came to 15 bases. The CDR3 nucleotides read TGTGCCATCAACCAGGGCATGGCGGACACCGGGGAGCTGTTTTTT. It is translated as CAINQGMADTGELFF.

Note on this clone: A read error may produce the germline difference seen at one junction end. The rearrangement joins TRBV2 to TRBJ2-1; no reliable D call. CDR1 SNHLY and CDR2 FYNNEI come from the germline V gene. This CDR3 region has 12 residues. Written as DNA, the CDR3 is TGTGCCAGCAGTGGAGTTGTGGATGAGCGGTTCTTC. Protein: CASSGVVDERFF.

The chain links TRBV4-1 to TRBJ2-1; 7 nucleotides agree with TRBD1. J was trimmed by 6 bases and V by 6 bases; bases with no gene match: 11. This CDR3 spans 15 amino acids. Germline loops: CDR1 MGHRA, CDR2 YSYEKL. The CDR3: CASRRRQGRTNEQFF. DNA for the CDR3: TGCGCCAGCAGACGACGACAGGGACGCACCAATGAGCAGTTCTTC.

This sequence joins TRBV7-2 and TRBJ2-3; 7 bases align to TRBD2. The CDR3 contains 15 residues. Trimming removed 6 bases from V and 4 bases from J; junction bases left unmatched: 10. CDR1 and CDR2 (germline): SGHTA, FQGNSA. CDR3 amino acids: CASSLELAVADTQYF. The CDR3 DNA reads TGTGCCAGCAGTCTCGAGCTAGCGGTGGCAGATACGCAGTATTTT.

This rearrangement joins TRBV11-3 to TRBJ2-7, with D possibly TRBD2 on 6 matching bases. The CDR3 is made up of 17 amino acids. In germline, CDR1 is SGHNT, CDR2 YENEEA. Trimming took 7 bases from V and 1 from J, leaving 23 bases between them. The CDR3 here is CASTPPRGTGGSYEQYF. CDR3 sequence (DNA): TGTGCCAGCACCCCCCCCCGCGGTACCGGGGGATCCTACGAGCAGTACTTC.